This TCR beta chain was retrieved from a study of identical twins. Whole-study findings and limits: Twins shared beta out-of-frame sequences in excess, but this excess was weaker. The authors noted that invariant MAIT and iNKT cells could partly confound zero-insertion analyses.

The cDNA had a unique molecular identifier and a template-switch universal primer site. TCRdb reanalysed the 5' RACE reads using MiXCR and keeps one entry per CDR3 protein. The sample yields some 500,000 distinct CDR3 sequences, 13% to 15% seen once. The CDR3 covers 18 residues. V was pared by 0 bases and J by 6 bases, with 14 bases of the junction left unmatched. CDR1 LNHNV and CDR2 YYDKDF come from the germline V gene (reference sequence). At least ten counts were recorded for this clonotype. As yet, its antigen is unknown. This sample was also put to use in a study of yellow fever vaccine responses in identical twins.

The rearrangement joins TRBV15 to TRBJ2-1; 7 positions agree with TRBD2. Specimen: CD4+ T cells sorted from blood. The sequence derives from a woman aged 18-35 years in good health. CDR3 sequence reads: CATSRDLGRSWTSNEQFF. The CDR3 DNA follows: TGTGCCACCAGCAGAGATTTGGGAAGGTCGTGGACTAGCAATGAGCAGTTCTTC. The complete variable domain, with remaining parts taken from reference TRBV15 and TRBJ2-1, reads DAMVIQNPRYQVTQFGKPVTLSCSQTLNHNVMYWYQQKSSQAPKLLFHYYDKDFNNEADTPDNFQSRRPNTSFCFLDIRSPGLGDTAMYLCATSRDLGRSWTSNEQFFGPGTRLTVL.